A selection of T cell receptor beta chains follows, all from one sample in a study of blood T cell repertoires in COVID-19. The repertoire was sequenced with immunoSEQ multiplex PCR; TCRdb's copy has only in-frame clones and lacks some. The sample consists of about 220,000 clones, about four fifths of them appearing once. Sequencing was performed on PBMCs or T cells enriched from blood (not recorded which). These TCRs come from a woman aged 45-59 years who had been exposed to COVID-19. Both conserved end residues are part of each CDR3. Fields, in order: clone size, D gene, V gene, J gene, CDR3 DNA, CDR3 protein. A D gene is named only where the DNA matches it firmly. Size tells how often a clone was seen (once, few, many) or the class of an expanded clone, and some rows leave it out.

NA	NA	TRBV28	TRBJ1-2	TGTGCCAGCAGTTTATTTGGGGCCCCGGGTGGCTACACCTTC	CASSLFGAPGGYTF
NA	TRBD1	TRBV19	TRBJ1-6	TGTGCCAGTACAGAAACAGGGGGCAGATCACCCCTCCACTTT	CASTETGGRSPLHF
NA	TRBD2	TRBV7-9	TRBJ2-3	TGTGCCAGCAGCAGGACTAGCGGGGGGTCAAAAGATACGCAGTATTTT	CASSRTSGGSKDTQYF
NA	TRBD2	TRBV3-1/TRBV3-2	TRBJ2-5	TGTGCCAGCGCGGAGGACGGGGGGTACCAAGAGACCCAGTACTTC	CASAEDGGYQETQYF
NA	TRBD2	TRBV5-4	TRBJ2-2	TGTGCCAGCAGCTCGACTAGCGGGGGGACCGGGGAGCTGTTTTTT	CASSSTSGGTGELFF
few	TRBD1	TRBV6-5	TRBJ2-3	TGTGCCAGCAGGCCGACAGGGACGAGGGATACGCAGTATTTT	CASRPTGTRDTQYF
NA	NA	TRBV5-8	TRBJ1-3	TGTGCCAGCAGCTTGGGGAAGGGGAAAGGAAACACCATATATTTT	CASSLGKGKGNTIYF
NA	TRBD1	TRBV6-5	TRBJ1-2	TGTGCCAGCCGGGACAGACCCGGCTACACCTTC	CASRDRPGYTF
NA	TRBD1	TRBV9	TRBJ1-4	TGTGCCAGCACCGTAACCGGGACAGGGAATGAAAAACTGTTTTTT	CASTVTGTGNEKLFF
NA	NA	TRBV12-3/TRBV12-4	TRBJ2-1	TGTGCCAGCACGGCAGGGGGGTCCAATGAGCAGTTCTTC	CASTAGGSNEQFF
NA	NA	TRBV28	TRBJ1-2	TGTGCCAGCACCCCCAGGGTCGGTGGCTACACCTTC	CASTPRVGGYTF
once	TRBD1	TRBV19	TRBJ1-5	TGTGCCAGTAGTTTCGGACAGGGACGTCAGCCCCAGCATTTT	CASSFGQGRQPQHF
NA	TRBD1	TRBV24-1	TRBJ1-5	TGTGCCACCAGTGACGGACGCAGGGGGCTCAGCAATCAGCCCCAGCATTTT	CATSDGRRGLSNQPQHF
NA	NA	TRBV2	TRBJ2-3	TGTGCCAGCAGGGCGGGCCGGGGAAATACGCAGTATTTT	CASRAGRGNTQYF
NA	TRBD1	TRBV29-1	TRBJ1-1	TGCAGCGAGAAACAGGGGGCGGTCGATGGTGAAGCTTTCTTT	CSEKQGAVDGEAFF
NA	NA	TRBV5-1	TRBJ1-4	TGCGCCAATTGCTCACGCTACGATGAAAAACTGTTTTTT	CANCSRYDEKLFF
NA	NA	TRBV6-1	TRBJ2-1	TGTGCCAGCAGTGAACAGAACAATGAGCAGTTCTTC	CASSEQNNEQFF
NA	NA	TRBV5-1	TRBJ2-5	TGCGCCAGCAGCTTGATGCAGGGCATACAAGAGACCCAGTACTTC	CASSLMQGIQETQYF
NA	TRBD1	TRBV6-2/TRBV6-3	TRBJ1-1	TGTGCCAGCAGTCAGGGGGGCGCTGAAGCTTTCTTT	CASSQGGAEAFF
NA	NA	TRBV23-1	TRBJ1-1	TGCGCCAGCAGTCCCAGATCGGGGGGTCGCACTGAAGCTTTCTTT	CASSPRSGGRTEAFF
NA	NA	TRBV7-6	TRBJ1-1	TGTGCCAGCAGCCGAACCGGAGGGTACATGAACACTGAAGCTTTCTTT	CASSRTGGYMNTEAFF
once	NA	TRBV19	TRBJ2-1	TGTGCCAGTAGTTCCAGGGTGGATGAGCAGTTCTTC	CASSSRVDEQFF
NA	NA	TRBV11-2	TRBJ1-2	TGTGCCAGCAGCCCAAAATCCAGGGGTAGCTATGGCTACACCTTC	CASSPKSRGSYGYTF
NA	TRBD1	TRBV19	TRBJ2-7	TGTGCCAGTAGTATCAGGGGGTACGAGCAGTACTTC	CASSIRGYEQYF
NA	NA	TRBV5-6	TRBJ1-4	TGTGCCAGCAGCCTAACAGGTCCGGAGGGACTGTTTTTT	CASSLTGPEGLFF
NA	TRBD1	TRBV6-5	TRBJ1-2	TGTGCCAGCAGAACTCCGGGACAGGGGGCGCGGGGCTACACCTTC	CASRTPGQGARGYTF
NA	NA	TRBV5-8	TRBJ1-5	TGTGCCAGCAGCTTGTTAGGGGACTTCAATCAGCCCCAGCATTTT	CASSLLGDFNQPQHF
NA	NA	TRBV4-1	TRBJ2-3	TGCGCCAGCAGCCAAGAGGGCTTCGCTGGTGCAGATACGCAGTATTTT	CASSQEGFAGADTQYF
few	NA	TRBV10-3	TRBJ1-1	TGTGCCATCAGCACAGGTATGGGGGAAGCTTTCTTT	CAISTGMGEAFF
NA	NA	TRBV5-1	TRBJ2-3	TGCGCCAGCAGCTTGGCCGAAGGCGGATTCACAGATACGCAGTATTTT	CASSLAEGGFTDTQYF
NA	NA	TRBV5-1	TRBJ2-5	TGCGCCAGCAGCTGGCGGGACGCCCAAGAGACCCAGTACTTC	CASSWRDAQETQYF
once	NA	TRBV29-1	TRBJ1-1	TGCAGCGTTGTGGGGGGAAACACTGAAGCTTTCTTT	CSVVGGNTEAFF
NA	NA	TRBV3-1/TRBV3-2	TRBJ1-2	TGTGCCAGCAGCCAAGGGCGGAGTCTGTTCTATGGCTACACCTTC	CASSQGRSLFYGYTF
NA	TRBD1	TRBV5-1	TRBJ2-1	TGCGCCAGCAGCATCGGGACAGACAATGAGCAGTTCTTC	CASSIGTDNEQFF
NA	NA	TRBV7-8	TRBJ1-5	TGTGCCAGCAGCTTAGGAGGGAGGCCGCTTTCAGGGACCCAGCATTTT	CASSLGGRPLSGTQHF
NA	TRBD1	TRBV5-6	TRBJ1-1	TGTGCCAGCAGCTTGGAAGGGAACAGGGGAAGCGCTGAAGCTTTCTTT	CASSLEGNRGSAEAFF
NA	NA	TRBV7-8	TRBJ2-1	TGTGCCAGCAATCCACCGGGTTGGGATGAGCAGTTCTTC	CASNPPGWDEQFF
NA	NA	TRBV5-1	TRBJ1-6	TGCGCCAGCAGCTTGCCAGGCGGGGATTCACCCCTCCACTTT	CASSLPGGDSPLHF
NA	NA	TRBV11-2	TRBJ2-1	TGTGCCAGCAGCGCGACAGGAGTCGAGCAGTTCTTC	CASSATGVEQFF
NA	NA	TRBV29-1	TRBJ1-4	TGCAGCGTCTATGGACGGGGTAATGAAAAACTGTTTTTT	CSVYGRGNEKLFF
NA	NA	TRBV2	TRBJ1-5	TGTGCCAGCAGTGCTACGGCTCAGCTCTTCCGAGGGCAGCCCCAGCATTTT	CASSATAQLFRGQPQHF
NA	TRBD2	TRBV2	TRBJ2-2	TGTGCCAGCGGGAACCCGGGACTAGTGGTCGGGGAGCTGTTTTTT	CASGNPGLVVGELFF
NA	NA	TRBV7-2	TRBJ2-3	TGTGCCAGCACCCCGGCAGGGGGGCGGGCAGATACGCAGTATTTT	CASTPAGGRADTQYF
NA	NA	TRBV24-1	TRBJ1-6	TGTGCCACCAGTGATCGGACAGCTGGGGTTGTGAATTCACCCCTCCACTTT	CATSDRTAGVVNSPLHF
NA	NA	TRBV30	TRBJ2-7	TGTTCATCCTCGAGTGCTAGCCGCTACGAGCAGTACTTC	CSSSSASRYEQYF
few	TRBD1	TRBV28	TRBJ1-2	TGTGCCTACGCGATCAATGGACAGGGGGCGGCCTATGGCTACACCTTC	CAYAINGQGAAYGYTF
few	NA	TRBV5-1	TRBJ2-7	TGCGCCAGCAGCTTGGTTACGGACAGTACCTACGAGCAGTACTTC	CASSLVTDSTYEQYF
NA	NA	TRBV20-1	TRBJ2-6	TGCAGTGCTAGTCCTCGAGGCCTTGGGGCCAACGTCCTGACTTTC	CSASPRGLGANVLTF
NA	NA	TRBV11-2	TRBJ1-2	TGTGCCAGCAGCTTAGATTACCGGGTGGTGAACTATGGCTACACCTTC	CASSLDYRVVNYGYTF
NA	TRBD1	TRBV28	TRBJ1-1	TGTGCCAGCAGTTTTCGGACAGGGGGCTTGACTGAAGCTTTCTTT	CASSFRTGGLTEAFF
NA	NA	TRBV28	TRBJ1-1	TGTGCCAGCAGTTTATGGGGGGACTTCAACACTGAAGCTTTCTTT	CASSLWGDFNTEAFF
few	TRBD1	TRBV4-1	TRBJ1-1	TGCGCCAGCAGCTCCATTACCAGGGGGACTGAAGCTTTCTTT	CASSSITRGTEAFF
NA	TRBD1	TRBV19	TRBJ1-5	TGTGCCAGTGAACAGGGGTATAGCAATCAGCCCCAGCATTTT	CASEQGYSNQPQHF
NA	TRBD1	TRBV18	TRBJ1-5	TGTGCCAGCTCACTAGACAGGGTACAGCCCCAGCATTTT	CASSLDRVQPQHF
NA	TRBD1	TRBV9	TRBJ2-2	TGTGCCAGCAGCGTAGCCTCAGGGGGCGCAGGGAACGGGGAGCTGTTTTTT	CASSVASGGAGNGELFF
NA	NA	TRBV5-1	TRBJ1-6	TGCGCCAGCAGCTTGGGACAGTCCAGGGGTTCACCCCTCCACTTT	CASSLGQSRGSPLHF
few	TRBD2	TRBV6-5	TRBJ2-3	TGTGCCAGCAGGCCTAGCGGGGGCACAGATACGCAGTATTTT	CASRPSGGTDTQYF
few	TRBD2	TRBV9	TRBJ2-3	TGTGCCAGCAGCGTCGGCGGGGGGCAGAGCACAGATACGCAGTATTTT	CASSVGGGQSTDTQYF
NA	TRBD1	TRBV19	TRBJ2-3	TGTGCCAGTAGTCCTGGGACAGGAAGCCCTTCGCACGGAGATACGCAGTATTTT	CASSPGTGSPSHGDTQYF